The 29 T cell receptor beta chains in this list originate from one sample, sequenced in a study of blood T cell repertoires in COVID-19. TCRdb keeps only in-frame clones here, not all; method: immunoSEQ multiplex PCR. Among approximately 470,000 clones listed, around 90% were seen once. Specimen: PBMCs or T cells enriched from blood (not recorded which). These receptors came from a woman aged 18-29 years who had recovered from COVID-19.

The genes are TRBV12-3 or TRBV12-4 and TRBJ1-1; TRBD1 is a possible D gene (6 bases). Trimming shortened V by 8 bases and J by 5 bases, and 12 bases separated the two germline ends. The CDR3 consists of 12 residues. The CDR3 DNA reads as TGTGCCAGCGCTGGTCAGGGGACTGAAGCTTTCTTT. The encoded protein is CASAGQGTEAFF.

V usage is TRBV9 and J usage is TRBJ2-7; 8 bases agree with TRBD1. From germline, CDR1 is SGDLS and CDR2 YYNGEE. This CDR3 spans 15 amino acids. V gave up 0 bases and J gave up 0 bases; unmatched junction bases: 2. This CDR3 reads CASSVGQGISYEQYF. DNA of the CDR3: TGTGCCAGCAGCGTAGGACAGGGGATCTCCTACGAGCAGTACTTC.

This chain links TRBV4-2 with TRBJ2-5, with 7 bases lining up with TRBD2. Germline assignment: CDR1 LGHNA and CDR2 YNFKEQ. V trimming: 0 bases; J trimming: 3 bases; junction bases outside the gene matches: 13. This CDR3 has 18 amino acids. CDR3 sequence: CASSQDPFGGVPEETQYF. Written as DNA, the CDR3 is TGTGCCAGCAGCCAAGATCCATTTGGGGGGGTCCCCGAAGAGACCCAGTACTTC.

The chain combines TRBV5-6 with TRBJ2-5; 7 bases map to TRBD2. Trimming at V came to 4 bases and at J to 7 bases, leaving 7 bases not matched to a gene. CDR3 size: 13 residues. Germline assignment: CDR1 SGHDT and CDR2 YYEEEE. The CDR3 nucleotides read TGTGCCAGCAGCATGGGGAGGGAGAGGACCCAGTACTTC. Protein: CASSMGRERTQYF.

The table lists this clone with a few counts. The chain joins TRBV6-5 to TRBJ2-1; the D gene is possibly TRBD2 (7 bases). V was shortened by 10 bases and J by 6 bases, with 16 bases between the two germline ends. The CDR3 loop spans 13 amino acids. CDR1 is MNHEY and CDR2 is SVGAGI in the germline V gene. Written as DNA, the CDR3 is TGTGCCACCAAGGGGGGGGGCAGCAATGAGCAGTTCTTC. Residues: CATKGGGSNEQFF.

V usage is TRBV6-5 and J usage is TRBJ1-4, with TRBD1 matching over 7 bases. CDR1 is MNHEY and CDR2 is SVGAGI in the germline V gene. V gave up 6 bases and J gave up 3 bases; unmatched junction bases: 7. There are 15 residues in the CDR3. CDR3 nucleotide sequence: TGTGCCAGCAGCCCACCGGGACAGCCTAATGAAAAACTGTTTTTT. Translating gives CASSPPGQPNEKLFF.

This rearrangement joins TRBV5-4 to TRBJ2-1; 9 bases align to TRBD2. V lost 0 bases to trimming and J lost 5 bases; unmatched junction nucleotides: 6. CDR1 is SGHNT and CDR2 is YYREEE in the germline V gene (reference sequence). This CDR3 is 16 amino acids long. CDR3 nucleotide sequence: TGTGCCAGCAGCTTGGCGAGGCGGGGGGGAAACAATGAGCAGTTCTTC. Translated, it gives CASSLARRGGNNEQFF.

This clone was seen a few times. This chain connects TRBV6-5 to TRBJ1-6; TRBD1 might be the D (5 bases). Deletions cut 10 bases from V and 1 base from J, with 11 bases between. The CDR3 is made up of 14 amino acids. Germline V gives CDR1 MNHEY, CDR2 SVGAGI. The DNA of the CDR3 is TGTGCCACCGGCAAGGGGTCCTATAATTCACCCCTCCACTTT. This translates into CATGKGSYNSPLHF.

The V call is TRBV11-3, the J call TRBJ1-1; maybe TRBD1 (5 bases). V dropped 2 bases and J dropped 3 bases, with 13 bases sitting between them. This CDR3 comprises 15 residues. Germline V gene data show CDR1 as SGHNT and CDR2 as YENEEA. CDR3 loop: CASSLRGAGDTEAFF. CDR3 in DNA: TGTGCCAGCAGCTTAAGGGGCGCAGGTGACACTGAAGCTTTCTTT.

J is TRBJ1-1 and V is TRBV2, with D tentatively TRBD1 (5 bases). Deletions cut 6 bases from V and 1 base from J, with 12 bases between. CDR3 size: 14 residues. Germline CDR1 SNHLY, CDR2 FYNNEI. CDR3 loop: CASSAGRGNTEAFF. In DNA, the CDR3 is TGTGCCAGCAGCGCAGGGAGGGGGAACACTGAAGCTTTCTTT.

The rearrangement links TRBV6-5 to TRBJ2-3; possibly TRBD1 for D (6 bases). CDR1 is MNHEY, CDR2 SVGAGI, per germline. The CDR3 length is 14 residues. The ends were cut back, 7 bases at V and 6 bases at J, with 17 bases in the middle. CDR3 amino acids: CASTQGKMADTQYF. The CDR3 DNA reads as TGTGCCAGCACCCAGGGGAAAATGGCGGATACGCAGTATTTT.

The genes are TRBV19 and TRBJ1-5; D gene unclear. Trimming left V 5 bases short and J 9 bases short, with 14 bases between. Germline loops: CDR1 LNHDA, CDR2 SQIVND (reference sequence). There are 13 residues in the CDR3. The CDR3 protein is CASSAFGPGPQHF. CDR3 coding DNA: TGTGCCAGTAGTGCTTTCGGCCCGGGGCCCCAGCATTTT. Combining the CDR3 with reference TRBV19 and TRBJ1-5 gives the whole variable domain DGGITQSPKYLFRKEGQNVTLSCEQNLNHDAMYWYRQDPGQGLRLIYYSQIVNDFQKGDIAEGYSVSREKKESFPLTVTSAQKNPTAFYLCASSAFGPGPQHFGDGTRLSIL.

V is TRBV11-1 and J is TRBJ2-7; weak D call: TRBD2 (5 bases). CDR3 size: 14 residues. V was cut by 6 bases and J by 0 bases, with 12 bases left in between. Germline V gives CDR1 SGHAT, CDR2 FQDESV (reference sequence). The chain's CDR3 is CASSPRAVSYEQYF. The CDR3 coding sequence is TGTGCCAGCAGTCCGAGGGCAGTCTCCTACGAGCAGTACTTC.

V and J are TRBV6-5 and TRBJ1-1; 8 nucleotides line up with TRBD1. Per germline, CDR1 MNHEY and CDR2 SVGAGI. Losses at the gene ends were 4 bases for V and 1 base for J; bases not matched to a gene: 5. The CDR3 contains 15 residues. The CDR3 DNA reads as TGTGCCAGCAGTTCCCTGGACAGGGCGAACACTGAAGCTTTCTTT. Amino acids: CASSSLDRANTEAFF.

The CDR3 loop reads CASRVPGYGYTF. In nucleotides, the CDR3 is TGTGCCAGCAGGGTTCCGGGTTATGGCTACACCTTC. The chain has TRBV5-4 and TRBJ1-2; D unclear. The V gene's germline CDR1 is SGHNT and CDR2 YYREEE (reference sequence). The V end was cut by 5 bases, the J end by 5 bases, with 10 bases between. The CDR3 consists of 12 residues. Filled out from reference TRBV5-4 and TRBJ1-2, the complete variable domain reads ETGVTQSPTHLIKTRGQQVTLRCSSQSGHNTVSWYQQALGQGPQFIFQYYREEENGRGNFPPRFSGLQFPNYSSELNVNALELDDSALYLCASRVPGYGYTFGSGTRLTVV.

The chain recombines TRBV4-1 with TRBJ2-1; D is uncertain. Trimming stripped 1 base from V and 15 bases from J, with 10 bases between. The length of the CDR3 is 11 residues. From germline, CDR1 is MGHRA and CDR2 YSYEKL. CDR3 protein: CASSQGLFWFF. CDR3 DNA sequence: TGCGCCAGCAGCCAAGGTTTATTTTGGTTCTTC.

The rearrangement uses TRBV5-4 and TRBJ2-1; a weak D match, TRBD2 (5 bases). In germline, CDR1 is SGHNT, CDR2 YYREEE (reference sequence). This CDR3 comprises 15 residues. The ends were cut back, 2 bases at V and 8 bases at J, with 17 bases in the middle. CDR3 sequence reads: CASSFGLSLSDEQFF. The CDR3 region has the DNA TGTGCCAGCAGCTTCGGGCTGAGTCTTAGCGATGAGCAGTTCTTC. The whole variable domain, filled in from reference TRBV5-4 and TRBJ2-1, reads ETGVTQSPTHLIKTRGQQVTLRCSSQSGHNTVSWYQQALGQGPQFIFQYYREEENGRGNFPPRFSGLQFPNYSSELNVNALELDDSALYLCASSFGLSLSDEQFFGPGTRLTVL.

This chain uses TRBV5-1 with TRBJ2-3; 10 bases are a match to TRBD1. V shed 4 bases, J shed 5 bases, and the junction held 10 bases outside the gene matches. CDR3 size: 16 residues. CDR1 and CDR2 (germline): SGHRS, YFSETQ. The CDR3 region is CASSNRQGAIGDTQYF. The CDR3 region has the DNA TGCGCCAGCAGCAACCGACAGGGGGCTATCGGAGATACGCAGTATTTT.

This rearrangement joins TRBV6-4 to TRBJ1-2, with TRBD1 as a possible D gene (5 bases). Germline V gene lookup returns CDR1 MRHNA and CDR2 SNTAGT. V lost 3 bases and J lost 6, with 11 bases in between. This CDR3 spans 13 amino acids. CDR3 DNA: TGTGCCAGCAGTGAAGAAAGGGGTAATGGCTACACCTTC. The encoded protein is CASSEERGNGYTF.

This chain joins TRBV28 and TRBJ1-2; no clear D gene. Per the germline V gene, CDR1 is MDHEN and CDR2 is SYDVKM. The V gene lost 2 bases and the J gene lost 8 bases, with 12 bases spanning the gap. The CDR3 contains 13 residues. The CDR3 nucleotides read TGTGCCAGCAGTTTACTTCGGGAGACGGGCTACACCTTC. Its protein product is CASSLLRETGYTF.

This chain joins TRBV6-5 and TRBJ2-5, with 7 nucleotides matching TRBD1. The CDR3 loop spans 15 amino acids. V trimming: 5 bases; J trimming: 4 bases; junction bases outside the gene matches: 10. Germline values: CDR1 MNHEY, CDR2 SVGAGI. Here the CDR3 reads CASSTNRDSVETQYF. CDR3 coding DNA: TGTGCCAGCAGTACTAACCGGGACAGCGTAGAGACCCAGTACTTC.

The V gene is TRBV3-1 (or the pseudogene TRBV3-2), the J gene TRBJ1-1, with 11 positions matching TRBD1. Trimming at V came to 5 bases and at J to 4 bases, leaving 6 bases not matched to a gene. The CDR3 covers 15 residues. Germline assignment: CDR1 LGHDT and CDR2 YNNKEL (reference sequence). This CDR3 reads CASSLLGQGATEAFF. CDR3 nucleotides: TGTGCCAGCAGCTTGCTAGGACAGGGGGCCACTGAAGCTTTCTTT.

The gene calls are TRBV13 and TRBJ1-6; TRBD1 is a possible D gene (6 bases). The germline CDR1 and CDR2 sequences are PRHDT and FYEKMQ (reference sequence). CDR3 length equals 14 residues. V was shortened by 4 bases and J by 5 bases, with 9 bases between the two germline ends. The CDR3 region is CASSSRDNNSPLHF. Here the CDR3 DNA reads TGTGCCAGCAGCTCCCGGGACAATAATTCACCCCTCCACTTT.

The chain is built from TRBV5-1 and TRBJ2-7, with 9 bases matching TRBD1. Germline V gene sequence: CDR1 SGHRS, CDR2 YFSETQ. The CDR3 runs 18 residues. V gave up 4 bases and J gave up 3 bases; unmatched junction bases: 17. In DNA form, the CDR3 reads TGCGCCAGCAGCCTACCGGACAGGGGTTCTTCATGGTACTACGAGCAGTACTTC. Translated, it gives CASSLPDRGSSWYYEQYF. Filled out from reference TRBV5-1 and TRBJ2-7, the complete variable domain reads KAGVTQTPRYLIKTRGQQVTLSCSPISGHRSVSWYQQTPGQGLQFLFEYFSETQRNKGNFPGRFSGRQFSNSRSEMNVSTLELGDSALYLCASSLPDRGSSWYYEQYFGPGTRLTVT.

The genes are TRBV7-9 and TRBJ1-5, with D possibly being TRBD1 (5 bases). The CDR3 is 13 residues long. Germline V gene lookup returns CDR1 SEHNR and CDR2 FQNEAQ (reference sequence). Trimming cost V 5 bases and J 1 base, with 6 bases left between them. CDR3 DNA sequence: TGTGCCAGCAGCGGGGCGAGCAATCAGCCCCAGCATTTT. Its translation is CASSGASNQPQHF.

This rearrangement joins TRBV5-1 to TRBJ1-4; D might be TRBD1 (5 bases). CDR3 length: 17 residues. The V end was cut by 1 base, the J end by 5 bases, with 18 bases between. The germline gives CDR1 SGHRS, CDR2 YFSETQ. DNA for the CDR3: TGCGCCAGCAGCTTGTTCGCGGTGACAGCTAACAATGAAAAACTGTTTTTT. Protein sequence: CASSLFAVTANNEKLFF.

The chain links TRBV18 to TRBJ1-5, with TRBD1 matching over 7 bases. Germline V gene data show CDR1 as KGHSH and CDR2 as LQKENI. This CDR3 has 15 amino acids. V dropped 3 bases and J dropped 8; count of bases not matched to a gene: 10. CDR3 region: CASSPGGGGNEPQHF. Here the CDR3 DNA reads TGTGCCAGCTCACCCGGAGGGGGCGGTAACGAGCCCCAGCATTTT.

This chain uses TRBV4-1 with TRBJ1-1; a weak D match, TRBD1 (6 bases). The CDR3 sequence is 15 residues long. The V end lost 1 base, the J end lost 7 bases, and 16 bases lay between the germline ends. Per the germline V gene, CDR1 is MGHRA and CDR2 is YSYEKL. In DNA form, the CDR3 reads TGCGCCAGCAGCCAAGGTCTTAAAGGGGGGGATGAAGCTTTCTTT. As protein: CASSQGLKGGDEAFF.

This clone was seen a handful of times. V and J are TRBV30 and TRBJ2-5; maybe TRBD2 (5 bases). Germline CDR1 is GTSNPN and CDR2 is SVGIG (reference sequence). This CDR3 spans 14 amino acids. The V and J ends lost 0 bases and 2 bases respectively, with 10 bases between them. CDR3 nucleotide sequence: TGTGCCTGGAGTGTATTAGCGACACAAGAGACCCAGTACTTC. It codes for CAWSVLATQETQYF.